This T cell receptor (beta chain) was identified in a study of blood T cell repertoires in COVID-19. Study details: Collection of acute and convalescent COVID-19 samples took place in the United States, Italy and Spain.

Authors' processing steps: Estimated nucleated cell counts came from reference gene primer amplification. Measured with immunoSEQ multiplex PCR; TCRdb has only the in-frame clones, and not every one. D and trimming were read from the DNA, whereas the V and J calls and clone size are those reported in that table. The sample has 150,000 to 200,000 clones, about 86% seen once. The CDR3 covers 14 residues. Germline V CDR1 and CDR2: ENHRY, SYGVKD. Trimming removed 11 bases from V and 0 bases from J, with 15 bases in between. V gene TRBV10-3 combines with J gene TRBJ2-3, with a possible D match to TRBD1 (6 bases). This TCR derives from a man in his fifties with active or convalescent COVID-19. Sequencing was performed on peripheral blood. The CDR3 DNA sequence: TGTGCCTACAGGACAGCAGCTAGCACAGATACGCAGTATTTT. This sequence encodes CAYRTAASTDTQYF.